This T cell receptor (beta chain) emerged from a study of T cells in Graves' hyperthyroidism and ophthalmopathy. General study results and limits: Researchers found most expanded thyroid clonotypes above 0.001 in blood as well.

The authors deemed Graves' hyperthyroidism stable absent ophthalmopathy progression within 18 months. Disease duration under 2 months; hyperthyroidism patients were aged 18 to 65. Clinical symptoms, serum thyroxine, TRAb, thyroid ultrasound and orbital computed tomography informed diagnoses. In regard to this clonotype: Its target is unknown.

Amplification of TCR beta CDR3 regions was performed using RNA transcripts as template. The HTBI primer set served for first-round RT-PCR of the TCR CDR3. TCRdb ran MiXCR on the multiplex PCR reads and lists one entry per CDR3 protein. The sample records a few hundred thousand distinct CDR3 sequences, around 25% being singletons. This CDR3 comprises 14 residues. V gave up 1 base and J gave up 0 bases; unmatched junction bases: 2. The germline V gene encodes CDR1 DFQATT and CDR2 SNEGSKA (reference sequence). The chain combines TRBV20-1 with TRBJ1-1, with TRBD1 identical over 7 bases. This TCR derives from a man between 45 and 60 years old with Graves' hyperthyroidism. The specimen sequenced was blood. Here the CDR3 DNA reads TGCAGTGCTAGAGTAGGGACAGTGAACACTGAAGCTTTCTTT. This sequence encodes CSARVGTVNTEAFF.